These 23 T cell receptor beta chains were all obtained from the same sample, sequenced in a study of blood T cell repertoires in COVID-19. The assay was immunoSEQ multiplex PCR, and TCRdb's table has in-frame clones only and misses some. Of about 64,000 clones listed, roughly 85% were seen once; the top ten hold roughly 1.2%. The material sequenced was peripheral blood. These receptors came from a man between 40 and 49 years old with acute or convalescent COVID-19.

This clone occurred a few times. The rearrangement links TRBV7-3 to TRBJ1-1; weak D call: TRBD1 (5 bases). Trimming shortened V by 2 bases and J by 6 bases, and 10 bases separated the two germline ends. The germline CDR1 and CDR2 sequences are SGHTA and FQGTGA. The CDR3 is made up of 13 amino acids. The CDR3 region is CASSLGRGSEAFF. In DNA form, the CDR3 reads TGTGCCAGCAGCTTAGGGCGGGGCTCTGAAGCTTTCTTT.

This sequence joins TRBV2 and TRBJ1-2; no reliable D call. Deletions cut 4 bases from V and 13 bases from J, with 10 bases between. The CDR3 length is 10 residues. Germline assignment: CDR1 SNHLY and CDR2 FYNNEI. This chain's CDR3 is CASSGLSSTF. The CDR3 DNA is TGTGCCAGCAGTGGATTGTCCAGCACCTTC. Drawing the rest from reference TRBV2 and TRBJ1-2, the complete variable domain is EPEVTQTPSHQVTQMGQEVILRCVPISNHLYFYWYRQILGQKVEFLVSFYNNEISEKSEIFDDQFSVERPDGSNFTLKIRSTKLEDSAMYFCASSGLSSTFGSGTRLTVV.

This chain links TRBV9 with TRBJ2-7, with TRBD2 matching over 8 bases. This CDR3 is built from 14 residues. V trimming: 1 base; J trimming: 6 bases; junction bases outside the gene matches: 6. Germline CDR1 SGDLS, CDR2 YYNGEE. Written as DNA, the CDR3 is TGTGCCAGCAGCGTACTTAGCGGGGACTCCGAGCAGTACTTC. Translating it yields CASSVLSGDSEQYF.

J is TRBJ1-6 and V is TRBV9; 10 bases agree with TRBD1. Germline V lookup: CDR1 SGDLS, CDR2 YYNGEE. With 4 bases clipped from V and 0 bases from J, the junction kept 13 bases outside the gene matches. CDR3 length: 20 residues. The CDR3 loop reads CASSPGTGVNPSSYNSPLHF. In nucleotides, the CDR3 is TGTGCCAGCAGCCCCGGGACAGGGGTAAACCCTAGCTCCTATAATTCACCCCTCCACTTT.

This clone was seen once. The rearrangement joins TRBV24-1 to TRBJ2-3; D remains ambiguous. Between the trimmed V and J ends, which lost 1 base and 4 bases, there was a span of 11 bases. Germline V gene lookup returns CDR1 KGHDR and CDR2 SFDVKD. This CDR3 has 15 amino acids. CDR3 sequence: CATSDFAGVSDTQYF. Here the CDR3 DNA reads TGTGCCACCAGTGATTTCGCTGGAGTCTCAGATACGCAGTATTTT.

This clone was seen a few times. This chain uses TRBV25-1 with TRBJ1-6; 9 nucleotides agree with TRBD1. The CDR3 is 15 residues long. Per the germline V gene, CDR1 is MGHDK and CDR2 is SYGVNS. The J segment lost 10 bases and the V segment lost 7 bases, leaving 11 bases of the junction unmatched. DNA of the CDR3: TGTGCCAGCACGCCGGGACAGGGAATCAGGTCACCCCTCCACTTT. Translation: CASTPGQGIRSPLHF.

The rearrangement joins TRBV6-5 to TRBJ1-1; weak D call: TRBD1 (5 bases). The CDR3 is 13 amino acids. Trimming left V 6 bases short and J 1 base short, with 9 bases between. Germline CDR1 is MNHEY and CDR2 is SVGAGI. Here the CDR3 DNA reads TGTGCCAGCAGGGCCGGACAGAACACTGAAGCTTTCTTT. Encoded protein: CASRAGQNTEAFF.

This chain links TRBV7-9 with TRBJ2-2; possible D gene TRBD2, 6 bases. V lost 4 bases and J lost 4, with 16 bases in between. The CDR3 consists of 16 residues. Germline loops: CDR1 SEHNR, CDR2 FQNEAQ (reference sequence). DNA for the CDR3: TGTGCCAGCAGCTCTACCACGGACTATGGCACCGGGGAGCTGTTTTTT. Protein product: CASSSTTDYGTGELFF.

With regard to this clone: Germline is not matched at one junction end, which may reflect a read error. The J gene is TRBJ1-6, the V gene TRBV27; 9 bases match TRBD1. CDR3 length: 17 residues. Per the germline V gene, CDR1 is MNHEY and CDR2 is SMNVEV (reference sequence). CDR3 nucleotides: TGTGCCAGCAGTTTAACCTCACAGGGGGCGTATAGTTCACCCCTCCACTTT. Its translation: CASSLTSQGAYSSPLHF.

The chain links TRBV5-4 to TRBJ1-1; tentative D call: TRBD1 (6 bases). Looked up from germline, CDR1 is SGHNT and CDR2 is YYREEE (reference sequence). This CDR3 is 14 amino acids long. Trimming removed 4 bases at V and 7 bases at J, with 17 bases between. This chain's CDR3 is CASSPDSQRSEAFF. The CDR3 DNA reads as TGTGCCAGCAGCCCGGACAGCCAACGCAGTGAAGCTTTCTTT.

The V call is TRBV5-1, the J call TRBJ2-3; no clear D. This CDR3 has 13 residues. Trimming removed 2 bases at V and 5 bases at J, with 9 bases between. CDR1 SGHRS and CDR2 YFSETQ come from the germline V gene. CDR3 residues: CASSFVGVDTQYF. CDR3 DNA: TGCGCCAGCAGCTTTGTGGGCGTAGATACGCAGTATTTT.

This clone has only one observation. This chain connects TRBV7-2 to TRBJ2-5; TRBD1 matches at 8 bases. The CDR3 is 14 amino acids. The V segment lost 5 bases and the J segment 4 bases; nucleotides outside the gene matches: 6. The germline V gene encodes CDR1 SGHTA and CDR2 FQGNSA. The CDR3 spells CASSTTTGVETQYF. The DNA for the CDR3 is TGTGCCAGCAGCACAACGACAGGGGTAGAGACCCAGTACTTC.

This chain connects TRBV4-2 to TRBJ2-5; the match to TRBD2 covers 9 bases. The V gene's germline CDR1 is LGHNA and CDR2 YNFKEQ. The V gene end was trimmed by 0 bases and the J gene end by 5 bases; junction bases not matched to a gene: 10. The CDR3 runs 17 residues. The CDR3 sequence is CASSQDRQAGGRETQYF. The CDR3 coding sequence is TGTGCCAGCAGCCAAGATCGCCAGGCGGGGGGGCGGGAGACCCAGTACTTC.

The chain has TRBV2 and TRBJ2-5; TRBD1 might be the D (6 bases). The CDR3 sequence is 15 residues long. Germline V gene data show CDR1 as SNHLY and CDR2 as FYNNEI. V gave up 6 bases and J gave up 5 bases, with 19 bases separating them. The CDR3 DNA is TGTGCCAGCAGAGCTACCGGGACCCAGGGGGAGACCCAGTACTTC. Its protein is CASRATGTQGETQYF.

The chain uses TRBV29-1 and TRBJ1-1; the D is unclear. CDR3 length: 11 amino acids. With 6 bases removed from V and 1 base from J, the gap between germline ends came to 6 bases. Germline V lookup: CDR1 SQVTM, CDR2 ANQGSEA. The CDR3 bases are TGCAGCGTCGTGGCGAACACTGAAGCTTTCTTT. It codes for CSVVANTEAFF.

This chain connects TRBV19 to TRBJ1-6, with 10 bases identical to TRBD1. The CDR3 totals 17 residues. V lost 5 bases and J lost 8; bases outside the gene matches: 12. Germline V gene lookup returns CDR1 LNHDA and CDR2 SQIVND (reference sequence). CDR3 protein: CASSPNSRTGGDSPLHF. The CDR3, as DNA: TGTGCCAGTAGTCCCAACTCTCGGACAGGGGGGGATTCACCCCTCCACTTT.

The chain combines TRBV27 with TRBJ1-3; a weak D match, TRBD1 (6 bases). V lost 6 bases and J 3 bases, leaving 12 bases between the germline ends. The CDR3 length is 14 residues. In germline, CDR1 is MNHEY, CDR2 SMNVEV (reference sequence). CDR3 nucleotides: TGTGCCAGCAGCTGCGACAGGCTTGGAAACACCATATATTTT. Protein sequence: CASSCDRLGNTIYF.

The chain carries TRBV14 and TRBJ2-7, with TRBD1 matching over 8 bases. This CDR3 has 17 amino acids. Trimming at V came to 1 base and at J to 5 bases, leaving 13 bases not matched to a gene. Germline values: CDR1 SGHDN, CDR2 FVKESK. CDR3 nucleotides: TGTGCCAGCAGCCAAGTCGCCCCAGGGGGCGGGGATGACGAGCAGTACTTC. Amino acid sequence: CASSQVAPGGGDDEQYF.

The chain couples TRBV4-1 to TRBJ2-2; TRBD2 matches at 7 bases. Germline CDR1 and CDR2: MGHRA and YSYEKL. The V gene end was trimmed by 4 bases and the J gene end by 7 bases; junction bases not matched to a gene: 9. This CDR3 has 15 residues. Here the CDR3 reads CASSPGLTNVGELFF. The CDR3 DNA reads as TGCGCCAGCAGCCCGGGACTAACCAATGTCGGGGAGCTGTTTTTT.

The V and J genes are TRBV3-1 (or the pseudogene TRBV3-2) and TRBJ1-4, with a tentative D call TRBD1 (5 bases). Trimming removed 5 bases at V and 4 bases at J, with 14 bases between. The V gene's germline CDR1 is LGHDT and CDR2 YNNKEL (reference sequence). The CDR3 consists of 15 residues. CDR3 amino acids: CASSSTRGGNEKLFF. CDR3 nucleotide sequence: TGTGCCAGCAGCTCCACGCGGGGGGGTAATGAAAAACTGTTTTTT.

This clone was detected only a few times. The J gene is TRBJ1-4, the V gene TRBV30; the match to TRBD1 covers 7 bases. The V gene's germline CDR1 is GTSNPN and CDR2 SVGIG (reference sequence). CDR3 length: 12 residues. V dropped 7 bases and J dropped 3; count of bases not matched to a gene: 2. The CDR3 nucleotides read TGTGCCTCCGGACAGGCTAATGAAAAACTGTTTTTT. This encodes CASGQANEKLFF. The full variable domain, rest sourced from reference TRBV30 and TRBJ1-4, is SQTIHQWPATLVQPVGSPLSLECTVEGTSNPNLYWYRQAAGRGLQLLFYSVGIGQISSEVPQNLSASRPQDRQFILSSKKLLLSDSGFYLCASGQANEKLFFGSGTQLSVL.

V is TRBV11-2 and J is TRBJ1-3, with 8 positions matching TRBD1. This CDR3 spans 14 amino acids. CDR1 SGHAT and CDR2 FQNNGV come from the germline V gene. The ends lost 4 bases at V and 4 bases at J; junction bases unmatched: 3. CDR3 DNA: TGTGCCAGCAGCTCCGGGACAGGCGGAAACACCATATATTTT. As protein: CASSSGTGGNTIYF.

V and J are TRBV12-5 and TRBJ1-2; D unclear. The germline V gene encodes CDR1 LGHNT and CDR2 FRNRAP. The CDR3 contains 14 residues. V dropped 3 bases and J dropped 8 bases, with 16 bases sitting between them. The chain's CDR3 is CASGFQTLAGGYTF. CDR3 DNA: TGTGCTAGTGGTTTTCAAACACTCGCGGGCGGCTACACCTTC.